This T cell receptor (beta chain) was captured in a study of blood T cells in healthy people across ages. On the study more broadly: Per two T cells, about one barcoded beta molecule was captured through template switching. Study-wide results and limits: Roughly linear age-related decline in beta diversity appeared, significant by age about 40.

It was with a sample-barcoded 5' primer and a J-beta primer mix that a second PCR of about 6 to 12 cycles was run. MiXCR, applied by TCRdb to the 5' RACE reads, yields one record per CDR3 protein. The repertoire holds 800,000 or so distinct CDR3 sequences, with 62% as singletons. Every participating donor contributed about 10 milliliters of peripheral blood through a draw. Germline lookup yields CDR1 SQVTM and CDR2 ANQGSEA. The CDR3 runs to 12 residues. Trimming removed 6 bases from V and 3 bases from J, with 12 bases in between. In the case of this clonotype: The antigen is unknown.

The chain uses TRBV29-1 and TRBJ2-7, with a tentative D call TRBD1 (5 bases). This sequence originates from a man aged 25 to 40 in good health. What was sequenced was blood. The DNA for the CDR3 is TGCAGCGTGCTGGTGCAGGGCTACGAGCAGTACTTC. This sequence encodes CSVLVQGYEQYF.